This TCR beta chain stems from a study of T-cell reconstitution after alpha-beta-depleted transplantation in children. Per the germline V gene, CDR1 is DFQATT and CDR2 is SNEGSKA (reference sequence). Trimming took 3 bases from V and 2 from J, leaving 10 bases between them. The CDR3 is made up of 13 amino acids. In this sample, this clonotype turned up many times. TCRbeta library construction was performed incorporating unique molecular identifiers. TCRdb independently ran MiXCR on the PCR reads; one entry per CDR3 protein. The sample carries hundreds of thousands of distinct CDR3 sequences, 16% recorded once.

This chain connects TRBV20-1 to TRBJ2-5; D might be TRBD1 or TRBD2, each matching 5 bases. This clonotype was sampled from a human donor who donated a stem cell graft to a child with acute myeloid leukemia. The specimen comprised PBMCs from the stem cell graft donor, sampled from the stem cell graft. The CDR3 protein is CSASPGPQETQYF. The CDR3 nucleotides read TGCAGTGCTAGTCCGGGACCTCAAGAGACCCAGTACTTC.